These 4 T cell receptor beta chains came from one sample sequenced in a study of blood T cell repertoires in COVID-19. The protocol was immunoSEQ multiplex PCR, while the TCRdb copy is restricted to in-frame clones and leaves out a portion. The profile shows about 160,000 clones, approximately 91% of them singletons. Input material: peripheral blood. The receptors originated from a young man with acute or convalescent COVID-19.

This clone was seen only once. Here the CDR3 reads CASSQVATMNEQYF. CDR3 DNA sequence: TGTGCCAGCAGCCAAGTTGCTACTATGAACGAGCAGTACTTC. The chain links TRBV3-1 (or the pseudogene TRBV3-2) to TRBJ2-7; D is undetermined. The germline V and J ends were trimmed by 1 base and 5 bases, with 12 bases remaining between them. Germline CDR1 LGHDT, CDR2 YNNKEL (reference sequence). The CDR3 has 14 amino acids.

The CDR3 region has the DNA TGTGCCAGCAGTTACGGGGAGGGATGGACTGAAGCTTTCTTT. Amino acids: CASSYGEGWTEAFF. V and J are TRBV6-2 or TRBV6-3 and TRBJ1-1; D remains ambiguous. The CDR3 is 14 amino acids. Per the germline V gene, CDR1 is MNHEY and CDR2 is SVGEGT. The germline V and J ends were trimmed by 2 bases and 5 bases, with 12 bases remaining between them.

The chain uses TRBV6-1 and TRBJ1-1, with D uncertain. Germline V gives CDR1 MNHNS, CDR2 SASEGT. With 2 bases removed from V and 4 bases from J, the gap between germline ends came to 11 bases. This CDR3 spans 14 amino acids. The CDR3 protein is CASSERGPTTEAFF. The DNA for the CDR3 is TGTGCCAGCAGTGAAAGAGGGCCTACCACTGAAGCTTTCTTT.

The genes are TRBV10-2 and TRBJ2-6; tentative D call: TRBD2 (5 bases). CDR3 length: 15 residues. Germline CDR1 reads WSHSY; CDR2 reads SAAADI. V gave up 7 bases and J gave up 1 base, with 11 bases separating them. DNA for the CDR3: TGCGCCAGCAAAGGGAGCTTTTCTGGGGCCAACGTCCTGACTTTC. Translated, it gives CASKGSFSGANVLTF.